The sequence of this T cell receptor beta chain was determined in a study of OX40 agonist ivuxolimab in advanced cancers. Study at large: Patients were treated with ivuxolimab, an agonistic anti-OX40 (CD134) antibody. There were three patients with partial responses, one having hepatocellular carcinoma and two cutaneous melanoma. Overall study findings and caveats: At doses 0.1 to 3.0 mg/kg, CD4+ and CD8+ clones expanded.

A note on this clone: What it recognizes is unknown.

The repertoire was sequenced with immunoSEQ multiplex PCR; TCRdb's copy has only in-frame clones and lacks some. The sample comprises tens of thousands of clones, around 80% of which are singletons, and about 2.4% rests with the top ten. Sequencing used CD4+ or CD8+ T cells sorted from blood, obtained in a trial of the OX40 agonist ivuxolimab. The sequence came from an adult with an advanced solid tumor such as melanoma, head and neck, liver or kidney cancer.

The CDR3 sequence is CASSQLSGGKNIQYF. The DNA for the CDR3 is TGTGCCAGCAGCCAACTTAGTGGTGGCAAAAACATTCAGTACTTC. The chain uses TRBV4-2 and TRBJ2-4; D call uncertain. The CDR3 extends over 15 amino acids. V dropped 2 bases and J dropped 3 bases, with 11 bases sitting between them. CDR1 is LGHNA, CDR2 YNFKEQ, per germline.